This TCR beta chain was recovered during a study of blood T cell repertoires in COVID-19. Study context: There were acute and convalescent COVID-19 samples, and they came from the United States, Italy and Spain. Nucleic acid was either cDNA or gDNA, and it came from T cells, B-cell-depleted T cells, or PBMCs.

Germline CDR1 is SGHTA and CDR2 is FQGNSA. V was clipped by 3 bases and J by 2 bases; unmatched bases: 5. This CDR3 contains 16 residues. Original methodology: Cell counts per sample came from amplifying reference gene primers. The table came from immunoSEQ multiplex PCR; TCRdb's copy has only in-frame clones and leaves some out. V, J and clone size were drawn from that table, and D and trimming were deduced from the DNA. The data show roughly 200,000 clones, approximately 82% seen once. The receptor was isolated from a middle-aged man with active or convalescent COVID-19. The chain has TRBV7-2 and TRBJ2-3; 10 bases fit TRBD2. Sequencing input: peripheral blood. The DNA for the CDR3 is TGTGCCAGCAGCTTTGGGACTAGCGAGTTCACAGATACGCAGTATTTT. It yields the protein CASSFGTSEFTDTQYF.